One and the same sample provided the 29 T cell receptor beta chains below, sequenced in a study of blood T cell repertoires in COVID-19. Generated by immunoSEQ multiplex PCR, the TCRdb table keeps only in-frame clones and is missing some. In the table there are 25,000 to 40,000 clones, 91% of which are singletons. Sequencing was carried out using peripheral blood. Every receptor here comes from a human donor in a cohort sampled during active COVID-19.

V usage is TRBV15 and J usage is TRBJ1-5, with TRBD1 matching over 10 bases. Germline trimming cut 4 bases from V and 0 bases from J; bases unmatched to any gene: 12. CDR3 size: 19 residues. CDR1 LNHNV and CDR2 YYDKDF come from the germline V gene (reference sequence). The CDR3 sequence: CATSNLGQGKGYSNQPQHF. CDR3 sequence (DNA): TGTGCCACCAGCAACCTGGGACAGGGGAAGGGGTATAGCAATCAGCCCCAGCATTTT.

The genes are TRBV7-8 and TRBJ2-1; TRBD2 matches at 8 bases. The CDR3 runs 17 residues. V trimming: 5 bases; J trimming: 0 bases; junction bases outside the gene matches: 9. Germline CDR1 and CDR2: SGHVS and FQNEAQ. The CDR3, as DNA: TGTGCCAGCAGCCCATCAGGCGGGGGGAGCTCCTACAATGAGCAGTTCTTC. Its protein is CASSPSGGGSSYNEQFF.

The chain is built from TRBV11-3 and TRBJ1-1; 8 bases line up with TRBD1. The CDR3 totals 14 residues. Germline assignment: CDR1 SGHNT and CDR2 YENEEA. V dropped 5 bases and J dropped 1; count of bases not matched to a gene: 3. DNA for the CDR3: TGTGCCAGCAGCAAAGGACAGGGGAACACTGAAGCTTTCTTT. Its translation is CASSKGQGNTEAFF. The full variable domain, rest sourced from reference TRBV11-3 and TRBJ1-1, is EAGVVQSPRYKIIEKKQPVAFWCNPISGHNTLYWYLQNLGQGPELLIRYENEEAVDDSQLPKDRFSAERLKGVDSTLKIQPAELGDSAVYLCASSKGQGNTEAFFGQGTRLTVV.

This clone was seen once. The chain employs TRBV18 and TRBJ2-5; 8 bases align to TRBD1. The trim removed 3 bases at V and 2 bases at J, leaving 8 bases unmatched. This CDR3 has 16 residues. Germline CDR1 and CDR2: KGHSH and LQKENI. CDR3 amino acids: CASSPAVTGVQETQYF. The CDR3 DNA follows: TGTGCCAGCTCACCGGCAGTGACAGGGGTACAAGAGACCCAGTACTTC. Drawing the rest from reference TRBV18 and TRBJ2-5, the complete variable domain is NAGVMQNPRHLVRRRGQEARLRCSPMKGHSHVYWYRQLPEEGLKFMVYLQKENIIDESGMPKERFSAEFPKEGPSILRIQQVVRGDSAAYFCASSPAVTGVQETQYFGPGTRLLVL.

The genes are TRBV5-1 and TRBJ2-5; a possible D gene is TRBD1 (6 bases). CDR1 SGHRS and CDR2 YFSETQ come from the germline V gene. The CDR3 totals 14 residues. Trimming pared 4 bases from V and 9 bases from J, leaving 19 bases between. The CDR3 here is CASSPEGQGSPQYF. CDR3 bases: TGCGCCAGCAGCCCCGAGGGGCAGGGGTCGCCCCAGTACTTC.

V gene TRBV19 combines with J gene TRBJ2-7, with TRBD2 identical over 8 bases. The CDR3 consists of 14 residues. With 3 bases clipped from V and 2 bases from J, the junction kept 3 bases outside the gene matches. Germline assignment: CDR1 LNHDA and CDR2 SQIVND (reference sequence). The CDR3 here is CASSIGTRTYEQYV. The CDR3 region has the DNA TGTGCCAGTAGTATCGGGACTAGGACCTACGAGCAGTACGTC.

The rearrangement joins TRBV9 to TRBJ1-2, with 7 bases fitting TRBD1. The CDR3 covers 15 residues. The J segment lost 5 bases and the V segment lost 0 bases, leaving 7 bases of the junction unmatched. Germline V gives CDR1 SGDLS, CDR2 YYNGEE. CDR3: CASSVEVGTEYGYTF. In nucleotides, the CDR3 is TGTGCCAGCAGCGTAGAAGTCGGGACAGAGTATGGCTACACCTTC.

The CDR3 coding sequence is TGCAGCGTCGTGACAGGGGTCAATTCACCCCTCCACTTT. This gives the protein CSVVTGVNSPLHF. V is TRBV29-1 and J is TRBJ1-6; 8 positions agree with TRBD1. Germline V gene lookup returns CDR1 SQVTM and CDR2 ANQGSEA. Unmatched junction bases numbered 5, after V lost 6 bases and J lost 7 bases. This CDR3 region has 13 residues.

The V gene is TRBV4-1, the J gene TRBJ1-3, with TRBD1 matching over 9 bases. The V gene's germline CDR1 is MGHRA and CDR2 YSYEKL. V shed 1 base and J 2 bases; nucleotides not matched to a gene: 3. The CDR3 sequence is 16 residues long. CDR3 protein: CASSQVGQGAGNTIYF. Written as DNA, the CDR3 is TGCGCCAGCAGCCAAGTGGGACAGGGAGCTGGAAACACCATATATTTT.

The J gene is TRBJ1-3, the V gene TRBV6-6, with D uncertain. Between the trimmed V and J ends, which lost 5 bases and 8 bases, there was a span of 13 bases. There are 13 residues in the CDR3. CDR1 and CDR2 from the germline V gene are MNHNY and SVGAGI (reference sequence). The CDR3 DNA follows: TGTGCCAGCAGTCCACAGATCCCGGACACCATATATTTT. Translation gives CASSPQIPDTIYF.

The rearrangement joins TRBV4-2 to TRBJ1-1; a weak D match, TRBD1 (5 bases). From germline, CDR1 is LGHNA and CDR2 YNFKEQ. Trimming stripped 0 bases from V and 5 bases from J, with 13 bases between. The CDR3 is 15 amino acids. This chain's CDR3 is CASSQEGRAGTEAFF. The CDR3, as DNA: TGTGCCAGCAGCCAAGAGGGCAGGGCCGGGACTGAAGCTTTCTTT.

The chain joins TRBV5-6 to TRBJ2-3; D call uncertain. Germline V gives CDR1 SGHDT, CDR2 YYEEEE. Trimming removed 4 bases from V and 3 bases from J, with 6 bases in between. The CDR3 length is 12 residues. In DNA, the CDR3 is TGTGCCAGCAGCCCGAGGACAGATACGCAGTATTTT. This sequence encodes CASSPRTDTQYF.

The gene calls are TRBV5-5 and TRBJ2-6; 7 positions agree with TRBD1. With V trimmed by 6 bases and J by 4 bases, 7 bases remained unmatched. CDR3 length: 15 amino acids. Per the germline V gene, CDR1 is SGHKS and CDR2 is YYEKEE (reference sequence). CDR3 protein: CASKPQGLGANVLTF. The CDR3 region has the DNA TGTGCCAGCAAACCACAGGGGCTCGGGGCCAACGTCCTGACTTTC.

The chain combines TRBV19 with TRBJ1-4; maybe TRBD1 (5 bases). This CDR3 is 15 amino acids long. Trimming pared 4 bases from V and 8 bases from J, leaving 17 bases between. Germline CDR1 reads LNHDA; CDR2 reads SQIVND (reference sequence). In DNA form, the CDR3 reads TGTGCCAGTAGTACCCTAGGAATCGGGGGAGAAAAACTGTTTTTT. The encoded protein is CASSTLGIGGEKLFF.

Only one count was recorded for this clone. The gene calls are TRBV7-2 and TRBJ2-3; possibly TRBD1 for D (6 bases). Germline lookup yields CDR1 SGHTA and CDR2 FQGNSA. The V end was cut by 5 bases, the J end by 3 bases, with 15 bases between. The CDR3 consists of 15 residues. In nucleotides, the CDR3 is TGTGCCAGCAGCCGGGGACACCCTTTAACAGATACGCAGTATTTT. This translates into CASSRGHPLTDTQYF.

This clone was seen once. This chain uses TRBV7-9 with TRBJ1-1, with D maybe TRBD1 (5 bases). The germline CDR1 and CDR2 sequences are SEHNR and FQNEAQ (reference sequence). Trimming cost V 5 bases and J 6 bases, with 16 bases left between them. The CDR3 covers 14 residues. CDR3 in DNA: TGTGCCAGCAGCCCCCCCGGGGGAGCGGCTGAAGCTTTCTTT. Amino acid sequence: CASSPPGGAAEAFF.

CDR3 region: CASSTTGQGIYTQYF. The CDR3, as DNA: TGTGCCAGCAGTACCACCGGACAGGGGATATATACGCAGTATTTT. The chain employs TRBV2 and TRBJ2-3; 9 bases line up with TRBD1. Trimming at V came to 5 bases and at J to 7 bases, leaving 10 bases not matched to a gene. Germline CDR1 reads SNHLY; CDR2 reads FYNNEI. The CDR3 length is 15 residues.

The chain couples TRBV7-2 to TRBJ1-6; perhaps TRBD1 as D (5 bases). The V end lost 2 bases, the J end lost 2 bases, and 10 bases lay between the germline ends. This CDR3 is built from 16 residues. The germline V gene encodes CDR1 SGHTA and CDR2 FQGNSA. CDR3 nucleotides: TGTGCCAGCAGCTTATCGGGGGATACCTATAATTCACCCCTCCACTTT. Protein: CASSLSGDTYNSPLHF. Full variable domain (rest looked up from reference TRBV7-2 and TRBJ1-6): GAGVSQSPSNKVTEKGKDVELRCDPISGHTALYWYRQSLGQGLEFLIYFQGNSAPDKSGLPSDRFSAERTGGSVSTLTIQRTQQEDSAVYLCASSLSGDTYNSPLHFGNGTRLTVT.

The chain couples TRBV6-4 to TRBJ2-1, with 9 bases lining up with TRBD2. Germline CDR1 and CDR2: MRHNA and SNTAGT. The CDR3 loop spans 16 amino acids. Losses at the gene ends were 0 bases for V and 6 bases for J; bases not matched to a gene: 6. This CDR3 reads CASSDSIAGAGNEQFF. The CDR3, as DNA: TGTGCCAGCAGTGACTCGATAGCGGGGGCGGGCAATGAGCAGTTCTTC.

The chain joins TRBV3-1 (or the pseudogene TRBV3-2) to TRBJ2-7; the D gene is possibly TRBD1 (6 bases). The CDR3 runs to 14 residues. The V gene's germline CDR1 is LGHDT and CDR2 YNNKEL (reference sequence). V lost 3 bases, J lost 4 bases, and 13 bases lay in between. In nucleotides, the CDR3 is TGTGCCAGCAGCCAGGGAAACACAGGGTACGAGCAGTACGTC. The encoded protein is CASSQGNTGYEQYV.

J is TRBJ1-6 and V is TRBV7-2; D is possibly TRBD1 (5 bases). Trimming shortened V by 0 bases and J by 3 bases, and 9 bases separated the two germline ends. The CDR3 totals 16 residues. Germline-derived CDR1 and CDR2 are SGHTA and FQGNSA. CDR3 sequence (DNA): TGTGCCAGCAGCTTAGCGGGGGGGATCTATAATTCACCCCTCCACTTT. Protein: CASSLAGGIYNSPLHF.

The chain employs TRBV27 and TRBJ1-2; TRBD1 might be the D (6 bases). Germline V gives CDR1 MNHEY, CDR2 SMNVEV (reference sequence). Trimming removed 2 bases from V and 2 bases from J, with 9 bases in between. The CDR3 extends over 14 amino acids. As DNA, the CDR3 is TGTGCCAGCAGTTTAACGGGGGGCAACTATGGCTACACCTTC. This translates into CASSLTGGNYGYTF.

This clone showed up just once. The chain recombines TRBV27 with TRBJ2-1, with TRBD1 matching 9 bases. In germline, CDR1 is MNHEY, CDR2 SMNVEV (reference sequence). The CDR3 runs to 13 residues. V lost 6 bases and J lost 8; bases outside the gene matches: 5. The CDR3 sequence is CASRTTGGDEQFF. DNA for the CDR3: TGTGCCAGCAGGACCACAGGGGGCGATGAGCAGTTCTTC.

In this sample, this clone turned up once. CDR3 region: CASRTTSGETQYF. In DNA, the CDR3 is TGTGCCAGCAGGACAACATCCGGAGAGACCCAGTACTTC. The rearrangement links TRBV13 to TRBJ2-5; no clear D. This CDR3 has 13 residues. Germline-derived CDR1 and CDR2 are PRHDT and FYEKMQ (reference sequence). Trimming cost V 6 bases and J 4 bases, with 12 bases left between them. The whole variable domain, filled in from reference TRBV13 and TRBJ2-5, reads AAGVIQSPRHLIKEKRETATLKCYPIPRHDTVYWYQQGPGQDPQFLISFYEKMQSDKGSIPDRFSAQQFSDYHSELNMSSLELGDSALYFCASRTTSGETQYFGPGTRLLVL.

The rearrangement links TRBV5-1 to TRBJ1-3; tentatively, D is TRBD1 (6 bases). V lost 1 base to trimming and J lost 4 bases, with 9 bases between them. This CDR3 region has 14 residues. CDR1 SGHRS and CDR2 YFSETQ come from the germline V gene. Written as DNA, the CDR3 is TGCGCCAGCAGCTTGAACAGGGCAGGAAACACCATATATTTT. This sequence encodes CASSLNRAGNTIYF.

The chain employs TRBV15 and TRBJ1-6; 8 nucleotides line up with TRBD1. This CDR3 is 15 amino acids long. V lost 1 base to trimming and J lost 9 bases; unmatched junction nucleotides: 5. Germline V lookup: CDR1 LNHNV, CDR2 YYDKDF (reference sequence). The CDR3 protein is CATSRGQGASSPLHF. In DNA, the CDR3 is TGTGCCACCAGCAGAGGTCAGGGGGCCAGTTCACCCCTCCACTTT.

The chain has TRBV5-1 and TRBJ1-1; D is unresolved. The V gene lost 0 bases and the J gene lost 4 bases, with 4 bases spanning the gap. The germline V gene has CDR1 SGHRS and CDR2 YFSETQ. The CDR3 has 12 amino acids. CDR3 DNA sequence: TGCGCCAGCAGCTTGGGAGTCACTGAAGCTTTCTTT. This translates into CASSLGVTEAFF.

This clone was seen a few times. V and J are TRBV18 and TRBJ1-4, with 10 positions matching TRBD1. The CDR3 spans 15 residues. J was trimmed by 7 bases and V by 2 bases; bases with no gene match: 4. Per germline, CDR1 KGHSH and CDR2 LQKENI. The CDR3 is CASSPRTGGSEKLFF. The CDR3 DNA reads TGTGCCAGCTCACCAAGGACAGGGGGGAGTGAAAAACTGTTTTTT.

The chain uses TRBV5-1 and TRBJ2-1; 8 bases are a match to TRBD2. Germline assignment: CDR1 SGHRS and CDR2 YFSETQ. The CDR3 length is 16 residues. Trimming at V came to 4 bases and at J to 7 bases, leaving 13 bases not matched to a gene. As DNA, the CDR3 is TGCGCCAGCAGCACCCTTCCGGGGGGGGAGGTGAATGAGCAGTTCTTC. This codes for CASSTLPGGEVNEQFF.